The clone carrying this TCR beta chain has only a few counts. A 5'RACE reaction primed in the constant segment made cDNA libraries of TCR alpha and TCR beta, and these carried sample barcodes and UMIs. TCRdb re-called the 5' RACE reads through MiXCR, storing one row per CDR3 protein. This table has about 82,000 distinct CDR3 sequences, about 13% appearing once. V was pared by 1 base and J by 4 bases, with 16 bases between. Germline-derived CDR1 and CDR2 are LGHDT and YNNKEL (reference sequence). CDR3 length equals 16 residues. The data belong to a study of T-cell memory formation after mild COVID-19. Input material: PBMCs or a T cell subset sorted from them (not recorded which). This clonotype was obtained from a man in his late teens or twenties who had mild COVID-19 (a few samples of this study predate the infection). Cell type and time point are not known. This chain uses TRBV3-1 with TRBJ2-5, with D perhaps TRBD1 (6 bases). DNA of the CDR3: TGTGCCAGCAGCCAAGGGGACATATTAGGGGGAGAGACCCAGTACTTC. Residues: CASSQGDILGGETQYF.